The clone carrying this T cell receptor beta chain occurred a few times. The data originate from a study of cytomegalovirus exposure and HLA in healthy donors. Study information: Clustering assigned 70% to 90% of the roughly 380 genotyped donors to the Caucasian-associated ancestry cluster.

CDR3 length: 15 residues. Per the germline V gene, CDR1 is LNHDA and CDR2 is SQIVND (reference sequence). V was shortened by 0 bases and J by 10 bases, with 13 bases between the two germline ends. Researchers ran the PCR with 60 Vbeta and 13 Jbeta primers. The method was immunoSEQ multiplex PCR; TCRdb's version includes in-frame clones alone and lacks a portion of them. The sample lists under 200,000 clones, 70% to 90% seen once, with about 1.9% in the top ten. The source material was PBMCs. V and J are TRBV19 and TRBJ1-6; tentatively, D is TRBD1 (6 bases). This TCR came from a woman aged 18-35 years in good health and CMV-seronegative. The CDR3 DNA reads as TGTGCCAGTAGTATAGAAGCCAGGGGCCTCTCACCCCTCCACTTT. The encoded protein is CASSIEARGLSPLHF.